A single T cell receptor beta chain is shown here with its context. Its antigen is as yet unknown. The data derive from a study of OX40 agonist ivuxolimab in advanced cancers. Study-wide results and limits: Dosing at 0.1 to 3.0 mg/kg was accompanied by clonal expansion of CD4+ and CD8+ blood T cells by week 6.

Using immunoSEQ multiplex PCR, the repertoire was profiled, and TCRdb retains in-frame clones only, with some absent. This table holds about 73,000 clones, approximately 92% found once. Germline CDR1 and CDR2: MDHEN and SYDVKM. The V and J ends lost 6 bases and 5 bases, in that order; junction bases with no gene match: 9. The CDR3 contains 15 residues. The genes are TRBV28 and TRBJ1-5, with 8 bases that match TRBD1. This material consisted of CD4+ or CD8+ T cells sorted from blood, taken in a trial of the OX40 agonist ivuxolimab. This receptor was obtained from an adult with an advanced solid tumor such as melanoma, head and neck, liver or kidney cancer. The chain's CDR3 is CASRPSGGWDQPQHF. In DNA form, the CDR3 reads TGTGCCAGCAGGCCTTCAGGGGGCTGGGATCAGCCCCAGCATTTT.